The 31 T cell receptor beta chains reported below all come from one sample, sequenced in a study of read filtering for tumor transcriptome and immune sequencing. From approximately 430 ng of RNA, a library with molecular barcoded alpha/delta and beta/gamma adaptors was made. TCRdb called the reads again in MiXCR, with one record for every CDR3 protein. The sample holds over 35,000 distinct CDR3 sequences, 10% to 15% seen once. Sequencing was carried out using a population of CD138-negative cells sorted from bone marrow. These receptors all stem from a donor at least 40 years old with multiple myeloma.

This clonotype came up many times. The chain has TRBV3-1 and TRBJ2-3; the match to TRBD2 covers 10 bases. CDR1 and CDR2 (germline): LGHDT, YNNKEL (reference sequence). The length of the CDR3 is 18 residues. The J segment lost 2 bases and the V segment lost 1 base, leaving 9 bases of the junction unmatched. CDR3 in DNA: TGTGCCAGCAGCCAAGTCAGCGGGGGGGCCCTCGTCACAGATACGCAGTATTTT. Translation: CASSQVSGGALVTDTQYF.

This clonotype was detected only a few times. A single base separates this from a much larger clone, so it may be a read error. This sequence joins TRBV5-4 and TRBJ2-1, with D uncertain. Germline CDR1 and CDR2: SGHNT and YYREEE (reference sequence). The CDR3 contains 17 residues. The CDR3 DNA sequence: TGTGCCAGCAGCTTGAGTCTGAGAACACTTACCTACAATGGGCAGTTCTTC. Amino acid sequence: CASSLSLRTLTYNGQFF.

This clonotype has ten or more counts. The V gene is TRBV28, the J gene TRBJ2-3; D perhaps matches TRBD2 (6 bases). Germline V gives CDR1 MDHEN, CDR2 SYDVKM. The CDR3 has 15 residues. V lost 4 bases and J lost 2, with 13 bases in between. In nucleotides, the CDR3 is TGTGCCAGCAGTTCGGGGGAAGTATACACAGATACGCAGTATTTT. Its protein is CASSSGEVYTDTQYF.

This clonotype appeared many times. This sequence joins TRBV7-9 and TRBJ2-3; D is unresolved. Trimming pared 3 bases from V and 6 bases from J, leaving 10 bases between. Germline V gene sequence: CDR1 SEHNR, CDR2 FQNEAQ (reference sequence). The CDR3 runs 13 residues. CDR3: CASSLGPGDTQYF. The CDR3 DNA sequence: TGTGCCAGCAGCTTGGGCCCTGGGGATACGCAGTATTTT.

A word on this clonotype: Since a far larger clone is one base different, this is likely a read error. The chain uses TRBV6-5 and TRBJ2-1; 10 positions match TRBD2. Germline V lookup: CDR1 MNHEY, CDR2 SVGAGI. CDR3 length: 16 residues. The DNA of the CDR3 is TGTGCCAGCAGTTCCCGGACTAGCGGCTCCAACAATGAGCAGTTCTTC. This codes for CASSSRTSGSNNEQFF.

A note on this clonotype: One end of the junction fails to match germline, which may point to a read error. This chain uses TRBV25-1 with TRBJ2-1, with TRBD1 identical over 8 bases. Per the germline V gene, CDR1 is MGHDK and CDR2 is SYGVNS. CDR3 length: 13 amino acids. The CDR3 protein is CASGQGVTNEQYF. CDR3 sequence (DNA): TGTGCCAGCGGACAGGGAGTTACCAATGAGCAGTACTTT.

A few counts support this clonotype. The genes are TRBV2 and TRBJ2-2; 9 bases agree with TRBD1. V lost 10 bases and J lost 0; bases outside the gene matches: 6. This CDR3 is 15 amino acids long. Germline V gene data show CDR1 as SNHLY and CDR2 as FYNNEI. As DNA, the CDR3 is TGTGCCACGAGAACAGGGGGCGCGAACACCGGGGAGCTGTTTTTT. Protein product: CATRTGGANTGELFF.

This clonotype was observed at least ten times. The chain is built from TRBV30 and TRBJ2-1; weak D call: TRBD2 (8 bases). CDR1 GTSNPN and CDR2 SVGIG come from the germline V gene (reference sequence). The length of the CDR3 is 15 residues. Trimming cost V 3 bases and J 4 bases, with 16 bases left between them. The CDR3 protein is CAWREGAGGYNEQFF. The CDR3 DNA reads as TGTGCCTGGAGGGAGGGGGCGGGGGGATACAATGAGCAGTTCTTC.

Ten or more counts support this clonotype. This rearrangement joins TRBV28 to TRBJ2-3; the match to TRBD2 covers 10 bases. Germline V gene sequence: CDR1 MDHEN, CDR2 SYDVKM. V dropped 3 bases and J dropped 3; count of bases not matched to a gene: 9. The CDR3 totals 17 residues. CDR3 protein: CASSFSYLAGVTDTQYF. DNA for the CDR3: TGTGCCAGCAGTTTCTCCTACCTAGCGGGAGTGACAGATACGCAGTATTTT.

By frequency in the sample, this clonotype is large. This sequence joins TRBV28 and TRBJ2-6; D is ambiguous. The germline gives CDR1 MDHEN, CDR2 SYDVKM. The length of the CDR3 is 13 residues. V was pared by 3 bases and J by 0 bases, with 0 bases between. In DNA form, the CDR3 reads TGTGCCAGCAGTTTCTCTGGGGCCAACGTCCTGACTTTC. This gives the protein CASSFSGANVLTF.

The chain has TRBV7-2 and TRBJ2-5; D possibly corresponds to TRBD1 (5 bases). In germline, CDR1 is SGHTA, CDR2 FQGNSA. V lost 2 bases to trimming and J lost 1 base, with 11 bases between them. The CDR3 sequence is 15 residues long. CDR3 nucleotide sequence: TGTGCCAGCAGCTTAACCGGACATTTCCAAGAGACCCAGTACTTC. Translating gives CASSLTGHFQETQYF.

This clonotype showed up many times. V is TRBV27 and J is TRBJ2-1; 8 bases align to TRBD2. The CDR3 consists of 15 residues. CDR1 and CDR2 from the germline V gene are MNHEY and SMNVEV (reference sequence). V was pared by 5 bases and J by 4 bases, with 7 bases of the junction left unmatched. The CDR3: CASSTRREVYNEQFF. In nucleotides, the CDR3 is TGTGCCAGCAGTACCCGGCGGGAGGTTTACAATGAGCAGTTCTTC.

A few counts support this clonotype. This sequence joins TRBV4-1 and TRBJ2-3; TRBD2 might be the D (6 bases). Germline CDR1 is MGHRA and CDR2 is YSYEKL. The V end was cut by 1 base, the J end by 6 bases, with 14 bases between. The CDR3 is 15 amino acids. The CDR3 DNA sequence: TGCGCCAGCAGCCAAGCCCAGCGGGCGTTTGATACGCAGTATTTT. It specifies CASSQAQRAFDTQYF.

Ten or more counts support this clonotype. The CDR3 nucleotides read TGTGCCAGCAGTGAAACAGACCCCCAAGAGACCCAGTACTTC. Amino acids: CASSETDPQETQYF. The gene calls are TRBV6-1 and TRBJ2-5; D call uncertain. This CDR3 comprises 14 residues. Germline CDR1 is MNHNS and CDR2 is SASEGT. V was cut by 2 bases and J by 1 base, with 8 bases left in between.

Comments on this clonotype: Mismatch with germline at one junction end may stem from a read error. The genes are TRBV4-2 and TRBJ2-2; the match to TRBD2 covers 10 bases. Germline V gene lookup returns CDR1 LGHNA and CDR2 YNFKEQ. The CDR3 consists of 19 residues. This CDR3 is CASSQDQSGGVFPGGGLFF. CDR3 nucleotides: TGTGCCAGCAGCCAAGATCAAAGCGGGGGGGTCTTTCCGGGCGGGGGGCTGTTTTTT.

This clonotype was seen many times. The CDR3 reads CASSILLTGNNEQFF. The CDR3 DNA reads TGTGCCAGCAGCATCCTACTCACAGGGAACAATGAGCAGTTCTTC. The gene calls are TRBV11-2 and TRBJ2-1; possible D gene TRBD1, 6 bases. The V gene's germline CDR1 is SGHAT and CDR2 FQNNGV. The CDR3 has 15 residues. V lost 5 bases, J lost 5 bases, and 16 bases lay in between.

Many counts were recorded for this clonotype. J is TRBJ2-7 and V is TRBV5-1; TRBD1 aligns across 7 bases. Germline V gives CDR1 SGHRS, CDR2 YFSETQ. The CDR3 is made up of 13 amino acids. J gave up 6 bases and V 3 bases, and 6 bases lay outside the gene matches. CDR3 sequence (DNA): TGCGCCAGCAGCTCTACAGGGGAAGGCGAGCAGTACTTC. Residues: CASSSTGEGEQYF. The variable domain in full, with the rest retrieved from reference TRBV5-1 and TRBJ2-7, is KAGVTQTPRYLIKTRGQQVTLSCSPISGHRSVSWYQQTPGQGLQFLFEYFSETQRNKGNFPGRFSGRQFSNSRSEMNVSTLELGDSALYLCASSSTGEGEQYFGPGTRLTVT.

J is TRBJ2-7 and V is TRBV11-3, with D perhaps given as TRBD1 or TRBD2 (5 bases each). V dropped 1 base and J dropped 6 bases, with 19 bases sitting between them. The CDR3 spans 16 residues. The germline CDR1 and CDR2 sequences are SGHNT and YENEEA. CDR3 loop: CASSLGPGRGAFEQYF. In DNA form, the CDR3 reads TGTGCCAGCAGCTTAGGCCCGGGACGGGGAGCCTTCGAGCAGTACTTC.

Turning to this clonotype: At one end the junction does not follow the germline gene, possibly because of a read error. V and J are TRBV29-1 and TRBJ2-2; D could derive from TRBD1 or TRBD2 (6 bases each). Germline values: CDR1 SQVTM, CDR2 ANQGSEA. The CDR3 is 13 residues long. The CDR3 nucleotides are TGCAGCGTTGGGGGGGCCGGCACCGGGGAGCCGTTATTT. It translates to CSVGGAGTGEPLF.

This clonotype came up many times. Because it lacks the conserved phenylalanine or tryptophan at the end, this CDR3 is likely a read error. The J gene is TRBJ2-3, the V gene TRBV7-9, with 12 bases matching TRBD2. The CDR3 is 16 residues long. Germline V gives CDR1 SEHNR, CDR2 FQNEAQ (reference sequence). V trimming: 5 bases; J trimming: 4 bases; junction bases outside the gene matches: 7. The CDR3 DNA reads TGTGCCAGCAGCAGGACTAGCGGGATTTGGGCAGATACGCAGTATTCT. The encoded protein is CASSRTSGIWADTQYS.

This clonotype was observed a few times. This rearrangement joins TRBV7-8 to TRBJ1-1; no definite D call. This CDR3 spans 16 amino acids. Trimming shortened V by 5 bases and J by 0 bases, and 16 bases separated the two germline ends. Germline assignment: CDR1 SGHVS and CDR2 FQNEAQ. This chain's CDR3 is CASSATVMAMNTEAFF. The DNA for the CDR3 is TGTGCCAGCAGCGCAACCGTGATGGCCATGAACACTGAAGCTTTCTTT.

This clonotype was counted many times. The rearrangement joins TRBV28 to TRBJ2-1, with a weak D call TRBD1 (6 bases). The germline gives CDR1 MDHEN, CDR2 SYDVKM. Trimming left V 2 bases short and J 3 bases short, with 11 bases between. The CDR3 is made up of 15 amino acids. The CDR3 reads CASSLEQGSYNEQFF. In DNA, the CDR3 is TGTGCCAGCAGTTTAGAACAGGGCAGCTACAATGAGCAGTTCTTC.

This clonotype was seen at least ten times. CDR3 nucleotides: TGCAGTGCTAAAGACTGGCAAGAGACCCAGTACTTC. It yields the protein CSAKDWQETQYF. The V and J genes are TRBV20-1 and TRBJ2-5; no clear D. Trimming shortened V by 4 bases and J by 2 bases, and 8 bases separated the two germline ends. The CDR3 totals 12 residues. Germline CDR1 reads DFQATT; CDR2 reads SNEGSKA (reference sequence).

This clonotype was picked up many times. The genes are TRBV6-6 and TRBJ2-1; the D gene is possibly TRBD2 (6 bases). Germline loops: CDR1 MNHNY, CDR2 SVGAGI (reference sequence). The V end was cut by 4 bases, the J end by 7 bases, with 11 bases between. The CDR3 has 13 residues. CDR3: CASSSPSVNEQFF. CDR3 DNA: TGTGCCAGCAGTTCCCCTAGCGTTAATGAGCAGTTCTTC.

This clonotype occurred many times. The rearrangement uses TRBV3-1 and TRBJ2-5; D unclear. Looked up from germline, CDR1 is LGHDT and CDR2 is YNNKEL (reference sequence). Trimming took 7 bases from V and 5 from J, leaving 5 bases between them. The CDR3 is 10 residues long. CDR3 protein: CASTQETQYF. The CDR3, as DNA: TGTGCCAGCACCCAGGAGACCCAGTACTTC.

This clonotype was recorded at least ten times. The V and J genes are TRBV20-1 and TRBJ1-4; D remains ambiguous. The CDR3 runs 15 residues. Germline values: CDR1 DFQATT, CDR2 SNEGSKA (reference sequence). Trimming pared 3 bases from V and 6 bases from J, leaving 17 bases between. In DNA form, the CDR3 reads TGCAGTGCTAGTCCCCGAGGGAGGGAGGATGAAAAACTGTTTTTT. Its translation: CSASPRGREDEKLFF.

The V and J genes are TRBV18 and TRBJ2-3; D may be TRBD2 (5 bases). CDR3 length: 13 residues. The germline V gene has CDR1 KGHSH and CDR2 LQKENI. Deletions cut 3 bases from V and 4 bases from J, with 8 bases between. CDR3 sequence (DNA): TGTGCCAGCTCACCGCGAGGGTCAGATACGCAGTATTTT. It is translated as CASSPRGSDTQYF.

In regard to this clonotype: It may be a read error: a sequence one base away is much more abundant. V gene TRBV11-3 combines with J gene TRBJ2-5; D unclear. V lost 5 bases to trimming and J lost 2 bases, with 6 bases between them. The CDR3 consists of 12 residues. CDR1 and CDR2 (germline): SGHNT, YENEEA. The CDR3 region is CASSRSQETQYF. The CDR3 nucleotides read TGTGCCAGCAGCCGCTCTCAAGAGACCCAGTACTTC.

This clonotype was observed many times. The rearrangement links TRBV20-1 to TRBJ2-2, with TRBD1 matching 7 bases. Trimming removed 4 bases from V and 4 bases from J; junction bases left unmatched: 12. This CDR3 comprises 16 residues. Germline CDR1 DFQATT, CDR2 SNEGSKA (reference sequence). In DNA, the CDR3 is TGCAGTGCTACCCCCCGACAGGGAATAGCCACCGGGGAGCTGTTTTTT. This sequence encodes CSATPRQGIATGELFF.

Ten or more counts support this clonotype. V and J are TRBV28 and TRBJ2-3; D gene ambiguous. Trimming cost V 4 bases and J 3 bases, with 14 bases left between them. The germline V gene encodes CDR1 MDHEN and CDR2 SYDVKM. CDR3 length: 15 residues. This CDR3 reads CASSSLRAQTDTQYF. The DNA of the CDR3 is TGTGCCAGCAGTTCCCTCCGGGCCCAAACAGATACGCAGTATTTT.

This clonotype was seen at least ten times. V usage is TRBV5-1 and J usage is TRBJ2-1; TRBD2 matches 8 bases. The trim removed 2 bases at V and 5 bases at J, leaving 3 bases unmatched. Looked up from germline, CDR1 is SGHRS and CDR2 is YFSETQ. CDR3 length: 14 amino acids. In DNA form, the CDR3 reads TGCGCCAGCAGCTTTACTAGCGGCAACAATGAGCAGTTCTTC. Translated: CASSFTSGNNEQFF.